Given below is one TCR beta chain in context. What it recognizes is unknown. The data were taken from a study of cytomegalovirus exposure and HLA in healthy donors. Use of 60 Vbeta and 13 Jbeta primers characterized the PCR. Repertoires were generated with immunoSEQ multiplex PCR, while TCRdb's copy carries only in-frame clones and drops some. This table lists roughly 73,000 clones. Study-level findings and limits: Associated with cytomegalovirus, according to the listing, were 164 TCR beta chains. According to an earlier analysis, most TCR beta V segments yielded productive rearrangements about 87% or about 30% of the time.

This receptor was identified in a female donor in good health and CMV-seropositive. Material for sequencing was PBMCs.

The CDR3 loop is CASSLVAGGTDTQYF. The CDR3 bases are TGTGCCAGCTCCCTTGTCGCGGGGGGCACAGATACGCAGTATTTT. This chain uses TRBV18 with TRBJ2-3; TRBD2 matches 7 bases. The germline CDR1 and CDR2 sequences are KGHSH and LQKENI. This CDR3 comprises 15 residues. Trimming cost V 6 bases and J 1 base; bases outside gene matches: 7. The entire variable domain, with the rest obtained from reference TRBV18 and TRBJ2-3, is as follows: NAGVMQNPRHLVRRRGQEARLRCSPMKGHSHVYWYRQLPEEGLKFMVYLQKENIIDESGMPKERFSAEFPKEGPSILRIQQVVRGDSAAYFCASSLVAGGTDTQYFGPGTRLTVL.